Shown below are 25 T cell receptor beta chains from a single sample sequenced in a study of shared clonotypes between healthy human individuals. The assay was immunoSEQ multiplex PCR, and TCRdb's table has in-frame clones only and misses some. The sample has about 2.4 million clones, 85% to 95% seen once. The material sequenced was naive CD4+ T cells sorted from blood. This sample's subset: CD45RA+ positively selected. The receptors originated from a man between 18 and 35 years old in good health.

This chain joins TRBV18 and TRBJ2-1; TRBD2 agrees at 7 bases. Unmatched junction bases numbered 6, after V lost 6 bases and J lost 7 bases. Germline V gene data show CDR1 as KGHSH and CDR2 as LQKENI. The CDR3 loop spans 13 amino acids. The chain's CDR3 is CASSLGGVNEQFF. For the CDR3, the DNA is TGTGCCAGCTCGCTGGGAGGGGTTAATGAGCAGTTCTTC.

This clone was recorded only once. The J gene is TRBJ2-5, the V gene TRBV29-1; 8 bases are shared with TRBD1. The ends lost 3 bases at V and 4 bases at J; junction bases unmatched: 13. The CDR3 covers 16 residues. Looked up from germline, CDR1 is SQVTM and CDR2 is ANQGSEA. The DNA for the CDR3 is TGCAGCGTTGACTCCCTTGGACAGGGCGCAGGAGAGACCCAGTACTTC. Translated, it gives CSVDSLGQGAGETQYF.

CDR3 in amino acids: CASSYLAGSTDTQYF. DNA of the CDR3: TGTGCCAGCAGTTATTTAGCGGGGAGCACAGATACGCAGTATTTT. This rearrangement joins TRBV6-5 to TRBJ2-3; TRBD2 matches at 8 bases. The CDR3 length is 15 residues. Per germline, CDR1 MNHEY and CDR2 SVGAGI. J lost 0 bases, V lost 3 bases, and 2 bases had no gene match.

The V call is TRBV5-8, the J call TRBJ2-5; TRBD1 or TRBD2 may be the D gene (6 bases each). Germline V gives CDR1 SGHTS, CDR2 YDEGEE. The CDR3 totals 13 residues. V dropped 10 bases and J dropped 1 base, with 14 bases sitting between them. The CDR3 DNA sequence: TGTGCCGGGAATACGGGGGCCCAAGAGACCCAGTACTTC. Its protein is CAGNTGAQETQYF. Drawing the rest from reference TRBV5-8 and TRBJ2-5, the complete variable domain is EAGVTQSPTHLIKTRGQQATLRCSPISGHTSVYWYQQALGLGLQFLLWYDEGEERNRGNFPPRFSGRQFPNYSSELNVNALELEDSALYLCAGNTGAQETQYFGPGTRLLVL.

The chain uses TRBV5-1 and TRBJ2-3; 7 bases align to TRBD1. Germline lookup yields CDR1 SGHRS and CDR2 YFSETQ. This CDR3 has 14 amino acids. V lost 5 bases to trimming and J lost 13 bases; unmatched junction nucleotides: 16. The CDR3 loop is CASSLPQGMEEKYF. CDR3 nucleotides: TGCGCCAGCAGTTTACCACAGGGGATGGAGGAGAAGTATTTT.

CDR3 sequence (DNA): TGTGCCAGCAGTTTATCCGGGGGCGCTGGGGCCAACGTCCTGACTTTC. Translation gives CASSLSGGAGANVLTF. This chain connects TRBV27 to TRBJ2-6, with D tentatively TRBD1 or TRBD2 (6 bases each). Per the germline V gene, CDR1 is MNHEY and CDR2 is SMNVEV (reference sequence). The CDR3 length is 16 residues. The V gene lost 0 bases and the J gene lost 2 bases, with 8 bases spanning the gap.

This chain links TRBV7-2 with TRBJ2-1; 12 bases are shared with TRBD2. CDR1 is SGHTA and CDR2 is FQGNSA in the germline V gene. The CDR3 covers 16 residues. V dropped 0 bases and J dropped 6; count of bases not matched to a gene: 3. The CDR3: CASSLAELAGGNEQFF. The CDR3, as DNA: TGTGCCAGCAGCTTAGCGGAACTAGCGGGAGGCAATGAGCAGTTCTTC.

J is TRBJ2-5 and V is TRBV5-1; D may be TRBD1 (6 bases). This CDR3 comprises 15 residues. V lost 4 bases and J 4 bases, leaving 17 bases between the germline ends. Germline loops: CDR1 SGHRS, CDR2 YFSETQ. The CDR3 loop is CASSAEQGVGETQYF. The CDR3 bases are TGCGCCAGCAGCGCGGAACAGGGAGTCGGAGAGACCCAGTACTTC.

This chain uses TRBV28 with TRBJ1-2; TRBD1 aligns across 8 bases. The germline V gene has CDR1 MDHEN and CDR2 SYDVKM. The CDR3 has 14 amino acids. Trimming took 6 bases from V and 8 from J; bases not matched to a gene: 11. CDR3 nucleotides: TGTGCCAGCAGCCCAGGGGGCAGGGACGGCGGCTACACCTTC. Translation gives CASSPGGRDGGYTF.

The V and J genes are TRBV6-1 and TRBJ1-2; 10 bases line up with TRBD1. This CDR3 region has 15 residues. CDR1 and CDR2 (germline): MNHNS, SASEGT. Trimming removed 4 bases from V and 5 bases from J; junction bases left unmatched: 7. The DNA of the CDR3 is TGTGCCAGCAGTGCGCGGACAGGGGGGATATATGGCTACACCTTC. Its translation: CASSARTGGIYGYTF.

The rearrangement links TRBV27 to TRBJ1-4, with D hard to call. CDR1 MNHEY and CDR2 SMNVEV come from the germline V gene (reference sequence). CDR3 length equals 14 residues. The V end was cut by 3 bases, the J end by 7 bases, with 12 bases between. The DNA of the CDR3 is TGTGCCAGCAGTTTTTACGGGGAGAGTGAAAAACTGTTTTTT. Translation: CASSFYGESEKLFF.

The CDR3 sequence is CASSTTDRVGEQYF. CDR3 in DNA: TGTGCCAGTAGTACGACGGACAGGGTCGGTGAGCAGTACTTC. The chain combines TRBV19 with TRBJ2-7; 8 positions agree with TRBD1. CDR1 and CDR2 from the germline V gene are LNHDA and SQIVND (reference sequence). The CDR3 totals 14 residues. V was pared by 4 bases and J by 7 bases, with 9 bases of the junction left unmatched.

The chain couples TRBV7-2 to TRBJ2-7; TRBD2 is a possible D gene (5 bases). The CDR3 runs to 13 residues. V gave up 8 bases and J gave up 5 bases, with 16 bases separating them. From germline, CDR1 is SGHTA and CDR2 FQGNSA. CDR3 residues: CASSIGRINEQYF. The CDR3 bases are TGTGCCAGCTCCATAGGGAGAATTAACGAGCAGTACTTC.

This clone has a single count. The V and J genes are TRBV4-1 and TRBJ2-1, with 9 positions matching TRBD2. CDR1 and CDR2 from the germline V gene are MGHRA and YSYEKL. The CDR3 sequence is 15 residues long. J lost 15 bases, V lost 3 bases, and 15 bases had no gene match. CDR3 sequence reads: CASSQVGVAGVGRFF. CDR3 sequence (DNA): TGCGCCAGCAGCCAGGTGGGGGTAGCGGGAGTTGGGCGGTTCTTC.

This clone occurred once. The chain uses TRBV11-3 and TRBJ2-7, with a weak D call TRBD2 (6 bases). V was shortened by 5 bases and J by 0 bases, with 17 bases between the two germline ends. CDR1 and CDR2 from the germline V gene are SGHNT and YENEEA. The CDR3 runs to 16 residues. This CDR3 is CASSPGGLSDSYEQYF. The CDR3, as DNA: TGTGCCAGCAGCCCCGGGGGTCTCAGCGACTCCTACGAGCAGTACTTC.

This chain links TRBV4-1 with TRBJ2-7; unclear D gene. Germline V gene lookup returns CDR1 MGHRA and CDR2 YSYEKL. V was cut by 4 bases and J by 4 bases, with 11 bases left in between. This CDR3 region has 13 residues. The CDR3 DNA is TGCGCCAGCAGCCCGGGCCAGCCTTACGAGCAGTACTTC. Its protein product is CASSPGQPYEQYF.

The V call is TRBV9, the J call TRBJ2-7, with D tentatively TRBD1 (6 bases). Trimming left V 0 bases short and J 2 bases short, with 15 bases between. The CDR3 loop spans 16 amino acids. Germline V CDR1 and CDR2: SGDLS, YYNGEE. Written as DNA, the CDR3 is TGTGCCAGCAGCGTAGGGGGGCAGCCGCTTCCCTACGAGCAGTACTTC. It translates to CASSVGGQPLPYEQYF.

Of note for this clone: The germline gene is not matched at one end of the junction; a read error may be the cause. Other DNA sequences in the same sample also yield this CDR3. The CDR3 reads CASSLGQPDLQPQHF. The CDR3 nucleotides read TGCGCCAGCAGCCTTGGACAGCCCGACCTTCAGCCTCAGCATTTT. The chain carries TRBV4-1 and TRBJ1-5; a weak D match, TRBD1 (6 bases). Germline values: CDR1 MGHRA, CDR2 YSYEKL. This CDR3 is built from 15 residues.

The CDR3 DNA sequence: TGTGCCAGCAGCGTAGTGGGAGCGGGAGAGGCTGAGCAGTTCTTC. It encodes CASSVVGAGEAEQFF. The rearrangement joins TRBV9 to TRBJ2-1; 8 bases fit TRBD2. V trimming: 0 bases; J trimming: 9 bases; junction bases outside the gene matches: 8. CDR1 is SGDLS and CDR2 is YYNGEE in the germline V gene. CDR3 length: 15 amino acids.

The J gene is TRBJ1-5, the V gene TRBV19; no reliable D call. In germline, CDR1 is LNHDA, CDR2 SQIVND (reference sequence). The CDR3 loop spans 13 amino acids. Trimming took 4 bases from V and 7 from J, leaving 11 bases between them. The chain's CDR3 is CASSTIVYQPQHF. In DNA form, the CDR3 reads TGTGCCAGTAGTACGATAGTGTACCAGCCCCAGCATTTT.

V and J are TRBV5-4 and TRBJ2-1; 10 bases align to TRBD1. V dropped 2 bases and J dropped 8; count of bases not matched to a gene: 13. CDR1 and CDR2 from the germline V gene are SGHNT and YYREEE (reference sequence). CDR3 size: 17 residues. CDR3 DNA sequence: TGTGCCAGCAGCTTTCCCAGACCGGGACAGGGGATGGATGAGCAGTTCTTC. It encodes CASSFPRPGQGMDEQFF.

This clone was detected only a few times. This sample also contains other DNA sequences that code for the same CDR3. V is TRBV2 and J is TRBJ2-2, with D uncertain. Deletions cut 3 bases from V and 3 bases from J, with 5 bases between. The length of the CDR3 is 13 residues. CDR1 and CDR2 from the germline V gene are SNHLY and FYNNEI. The CDR3 region has the DNA TGTGCCAGCAGTGAGGCGTACACCGGGGAGCTGTTTTTT. Residues: CASSEAYTGELFF.

The chain combines TRBV5-1 with TRBJ2-2, with D unresolved. This CDR3 has 15 amino acids. Germline V gene lookup returns CDR1 SGHRS and CDR2 YFSETQ. V was clipped by 0 bases and J by 1 base, with 7 bases between them. The CDR3, as DNA: TGCGCCAGCAGCTTGGGGGGATGGAACACCGGGGAGCTGTTTTTT. Protein product: CASSLGGWNTGELFF.

For this clone: The sample carries other DNA sequences with the same CDR3. The rearrangement joins TRBV5-1 to TRBJ1-4, with D unresolved. V was clipped by 0 bases and J by 0 bases, with 3 bases between them. There are 14 residues in the CDR3. The germline V gene encodes CDR1 SGHRS and CDR2 YFSETQ. The CDR3 here is CASSLVSTNEKLFF. The CDR3 DNA reads as TGCGCCAGCAGCTTGGTATCAACTAATGAAAAACTGTTTTTT.

The chain couples TRBV28 to TRBJ1-2; 7 bases are shared with TRBD1. The CDR3 is 14 amino acids. The germline V gene encodes CDR1 MDHEN and CDR2 SYDVKM. Germline trimming cut 2 bases from V and 5 bases from J; bases unmatched to any gene: 5. CDR3 sequence reads: CASSLRGGGYGYTF. CDR3 nucleotides: TGTGCCAGCAGTTTAAGAGGGGGCGGGTATGGCTACACCTTC.